This record concerns one TCR beta chain sequence. Its specific antigen is unknown. It has no much larger one-base neighbor in the sample; base qualities were not kept. The TCR beta CDR3 regions were amplified from RNA transcripts. The first round of RT-PCR for the TCR CDR3 was performed with the HTBI primer set and the Qiagen OneStep RT-PCR kit. Libraries were constructed in a second round of multiplex PCR, after which size selection and purification were performed. The libraries were sequenced on an Illumina HiSeq2000 using paired-end 100 bp reads. The source study handled its data this way. SOAPnuke was used to process the raw data, removing reads that contained adapters or uncalled bases, had a mean Phred below 15, or lacked an exact match to the constant primer or identifier. High-quality paired reads were merged with COPE v1.2.5, and unique nucleotide sequences were defined as clonotypes. MiTCR v1.1 was used to align the clonotypes against IMGT TRBV, TRBD and TRBJ reference segments. Only V-J combinations with frequency above 0.0001, covering 99% to 99.2% of repertoires, were analysed. A TCS score was defined as the ratio of F50 (clonal expansion) to E x V (chaos), with BLOSUM62-based TCRdist applied between CDR3 peptides within each V-J. Welch's t-statistics and random forest reduced fewer than 600 V-J features to 10 to 15, which were used in a naive Bayes classifier (R e1071). Using fastp trimming at Q25 and MiXCR clonotype assembly, TCRdb reanalyzed the public sequencing data and kept in-frame beta chains. Here each entry gathers all rows of one CDR3 protein and keeps the most common genes and DNA. TCRdb's processing, not the authors' own work, is the source of the V and J calls. Within this sample are 550,000 to 850,000 distinct CDR3 sequences, with approximately 19% of them counted one time only. About a sixth of the sample belongs to the ten largest clones.

This sample was taken from a study of T cells in Graves' hyperthyroidism and ophthalmopathy (dated by TCRdb to the late 2010s). Regarding the study in general: Peripheral blood was sampled at the time of initial diagnosis, prior to any treatment. A discovery cohort of about 100 patients, approximately 45 with Graves' ophthalmopathy and under 60 with stable Graves' hyperthyroidism, was used to find distinguishing TCR V-J signatures. Prospective prediction of ophthalmopathy was tested in an independent validation cohort consisting of roughly 19 hyperthyroidism patients and 15 to 17 patients who later progressed to ophthalmopathy. The 75 to 100 discovery patients were randomly divided into training and test sets at a 7:3 ratio. The study also compared thyroid tissue and blood T-cell repertoires from five or six Graves' hyperthyroidism patients. Following sampling, methimazole starting at 30 mg daily was given to hyperthyroidism patients, and high-dose intravenous methylprednisolone was given to ophthalmopathy patients. The paper reports TCR Vbeta CDR3 sequencing of 135 peripheral blood samples: 40 or so ophthalmopathy, under 80 hyperthyroidism and around 17 progressor patients. The paper as a whole reports these results and caveats: A model built on a 13 V-J signature distinguished ophthalmopathy from stable hyperthyroidism, reaching roughly 88% sensitivity and 81.08% specificity in cross-validation and 80%/75% in testing. No statistical method was used to fix the sample size in advance, and group allocation was not hidden from the investigators. In validation, the model predicted progression to ophthalmopathy with approximately 71% sensitivity and 72.22% specificity, a median of 6.5 months before onset. Most expanded thyroid clonotypes (frequency above 0.001) were also detected in blood, a finding suggesting that blood repertoires may reflect thyroid immune responses.

V is clipped by 4 bases and J by 0 bases, and the sequence between their germline boundaries is 19 bases long. The germline V gene specifies MNHEY as CDR1 and SVGEGT as CDR2. The CDR3, from cysteine to phenylalanine, totals 17 residues. CDR3 DNA only is kept here, 51 bases in frame from base 1. Hyperthyroidism patients were newly diagnosed, with disease duration under 2 months, and aged 18 to 65 years. Patients with uncontrolled infections, other autoimmune diseases, pregnancy or lactation were excluded. Clinical symptoms, serum thyroxine and TRAb, thyroid ultrasound, and orbital computed tomography formed the basis for the diagnoses. For progressor patients, blood was drawn at the first diagnosis of hyperthyroidism, before any ophthalmopathy symptoms had appeared. PBMCs were separated from roughly 10 ml of fresh peripheral blood using Ficoll-Paque density gradient centrifugation. Progressor patients were first diagnosed with Graves' hyperthyroidism and then developed ophthalmopathy during follow-up. Total RNA was extracted with Trizol reagent, and quality was checked on an Agilent 2100 Bioanalyzer.

The sequence derives from a woman aged 45 to 65 with Graves' hyperthyroidism that later progressed to Graves' ophthalmopathy. The rearrangement combines TRBV6-2 or TRBV6-3 with TRBJ2-7; a weak D assignment points to TRBD2 (6 bases agree). Input material: blood. The CDR3 region: CASSSSVGGVDSYEQYF. The sequenced DNA: TGTGCCAGCAGTTCATCTGTGGGAGGTGTAGACTCCTACGAGCAGTACTTC.